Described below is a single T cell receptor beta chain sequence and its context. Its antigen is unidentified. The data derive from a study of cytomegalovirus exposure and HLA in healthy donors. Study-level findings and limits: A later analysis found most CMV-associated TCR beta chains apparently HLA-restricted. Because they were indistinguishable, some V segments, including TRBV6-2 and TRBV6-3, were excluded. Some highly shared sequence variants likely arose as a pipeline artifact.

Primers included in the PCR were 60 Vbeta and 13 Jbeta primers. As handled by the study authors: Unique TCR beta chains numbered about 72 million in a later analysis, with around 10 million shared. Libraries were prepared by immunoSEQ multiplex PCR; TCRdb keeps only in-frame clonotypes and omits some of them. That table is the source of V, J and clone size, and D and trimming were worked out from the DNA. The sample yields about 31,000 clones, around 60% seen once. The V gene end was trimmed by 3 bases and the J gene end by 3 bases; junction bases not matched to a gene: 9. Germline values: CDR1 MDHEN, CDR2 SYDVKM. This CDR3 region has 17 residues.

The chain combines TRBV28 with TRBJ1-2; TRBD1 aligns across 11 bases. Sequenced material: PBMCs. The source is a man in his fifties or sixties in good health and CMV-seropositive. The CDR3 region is CASSFHPGTGGYYGYTF. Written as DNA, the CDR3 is TGTGCCAGCAGTTTTCATCCCGGGACAGGGGGATACTATGGCTACACCTTC.